These T cell receptor beta chains were read from a single sample in a study of breast tumors, draining lymph nodes, adjacent tissues. From the multiplex PCR reads, TCRdb called clonotypes with MiXCR, one entry per CDR3 protein. The table records fewer than 90,000 distinct CDR3 sequences, over 25% of them present only once. Input material: axillary lymph node tissue. The receptors shown here come from a female donor with breast cancer. Some clones in this sample may be carry-over from other donors' samples. CDR3s include the opening cysteine and the closing phenylalanine or tryptophan. Not all rows give a size; the values are once, few, many and, for expanded clones, a class.

abundance: many; v_gene: TRBV2; j_gene: TRBJ2-7; CDR3aa: CASSAGGGRAYEQYF
abundance: many; v_gene: TRBV7-2; j_gene: TRBJ1-2; CDR3aa: CASSSQTGLGYTF
abundance: NA; v_gene: TRBV20-1; j_gene: TRBJ2-2; CDR3aa: CSARRQGTPGELSF
abundance: NA; v_gene: TRBV5-1; j_gene: TRBJ1-2; CDR3aa: CASSLEPGRGPYGYTF
abundance: NA; v_gene: TRBV5-6; j_gene: TRBJ1-4; CDR3aa: CASSPRTGTVKLFF
abundance: NA; v_gene: TRBV25-1; j_gene: TRBJ1-6; CDR3aa: CASSEWTSATYEQYSPGSLHF
abundance: few; v_gene: TRBV2; j_gene: TRBJ2-1; CDR3aa: CASRPVPEGPAYNGQFF
abundance: many; v_gene: TRBV29-1; j_gene: TRBJ2-5; CDR3aa: CSVAFRLTQETQYF
abundance: many; v_gene: TRBV19; j_gene: TRBJ1-2; CDR3aa: CASSGNRRANYGYTF
abundance: once; v_gene: TRBV18; j_gene: TRBJ1-2; CDR3aa: CASSMGQGNYGYTF
abundance: NA; v_gene: TRBV12-3/TRBV12-4; j_gene: TRBJ1-1; CDR3aa: CASSLGGMNTEAFF